This entry features one T cell receptor beta chain sequence. Its target is not known. The data stem from a study of shared clonotypes between healthy human individuals. Study-level findings and limits: Relative to memory subsets, naive subsets generally showed larger estimated richness.

The CDR3 sequence is 16 residues long. Trimming shortened V by 8 bases and J by 6 bases, and 26 bases separated the two germline ends. Germline V gene data show CDR1 as SGHTA and CDR2 as FQGNSA. Deep was the level at which the assay was run. TCRdb's copy holds only in-frame clones and misses some; the assay was immunoSEQ multiplex PCR. The table has about 700,000 clones, under 80% seen once. The sequenced sample was memory CD4+ T cells sorted from blood. The subset: CD45RA-negative fraction. V usage is TRBV7-2 and J usage is TRBJ2-7, with D unresolved. This TCR derives from a woman in her twenties or thirties in good health. The CDR3 DNA is TGTGCCAGCTCTCGCTCCCCGTTGGGCCAGGTCGGCGAGCAGTACTTC. Amino acids: CASSRSPLGQVGEQYF.